Listed below are T cell receptor beta chains from one sample, sequenced in a study of cytomegalovirus exposure and HLA in healthy donors. Some clones are missing from TCRdb's copy, which holds only in-frame ones; the method was immunoSEQ multiplex PCR. The sample includes approximately 100,000 clones, about 81% of them seen just once. Sequencing was performed on PBMCs. The receptors shown here come from a man in his forties or fifties in good health and CMV-seronegative. Each CDR3 is given with its conserved first and last residue. D genes are given only for firm matches. Rows give clone size only sometimes, using once, few, many, or a class for an expanded clone.

clone size,D gene,J gene,V gene,CDR3 protein,CDR3 DNA
-,-,TRBJ2-7,TRBV5-4,CASSATSPPYEQYF,TGTGCCAGCAGCGCGACAAGTCCTCCCTACGAGCAGTACTTC
-,TRBD1,TRBJ2-3,TRBV5-1,CASSLQAGGRDTQYF,TGCGCCAGCAGCTTGCAGGCAGGGGGCCGAGATACGCAGTATTTT
-,-,TRBJ2-5,TRBV19,CASSTRTAQETQYF,TGTGCCAGTAGTACTCGGACAGCTCAAGAGACCCAGTACTTC
few,TRBD1,TRBJ2-3,TRBV4-1,CASSQVIRDSYTDTQYF,TGCGCCAGCAGCCAAGTTATTCGGGACAGCTACACAGATACGCAGTATTTT
-,-,TRBJ2-1,TRBV7-9,CASSLLSSERLHEQFF,TGTGCCAGCAGCTTACTCTCGAGCGAGCGTCTCCATGAGCAGTTCTTC
-,TRBD1,TRBJ2-7,TRBV5-1,CASSLESRGLNEQYF,TGCGCCAGCAGCTTGGAGAGTAGGGGGCTCAACGAGCAGTACTTC
-,-,TRBJ2-1,TRBV11-3,CASSLTTGSHEQFF,TGTGCCAGCAGCTTAACCACAGGTAGCCATGAGCAGTTCTTC
-,TRBD1,TRBJ1-1,TRBV30,CAWRTGQELYTEAFF,TGTGCCTGGAGGACGGGACAGGAGTTATACACTGAAGCTTTCTTT
-,TRBD1,TRBJ2-5,TRBV29-1,CRKQGKETQYF,TGCAGAAAACAGGGGAAGGAGACCCAGTACTTC
-,TRBD1,TRBJ1-2,TRBV29-1,CSVVRTGVFDGYTF,TGCAGCGTAGTCAGGACAGGGGTGTTTGATGGCTACACCTTC
few,TRBD1,TRBJ2-1,TRBV5-4,CASEGQGRNEQFF,TGTGCCAGCGAAGGACAGGGGAGAAACGAGCAGTTCTTC
-,-,TRBJ2-2,TRBV7-8,CASSLRGGLMGGELFF,TGTGCCAGCAGCCTGAGGGGGGGGCTGATGGGCGGGGAGCTGTTTTTT
once,TRBD1,TRBJ2-5,TRBV19,CASSMPRGLSETQYF,TGTGCCAGTAGTATGCCCAGGGGGCTATCCGAGACCCAGTACTTC
-,-,TRBJ2-4,TRBV7-2,CASSLAGPIKNIQYF,TGTGCCAGCAGCTTAGCGGGGCCCATCAAAAACATTCAGTACTTC
-,-,TRBJ2-7,TRBV10-3,CAISDAGVPYEQYF,TGTGCCATCAGTGACGCAGGGGTCCCCTACGAGCAGTACTTC
few,-,TRBJ1-2,TRBV5-8,CASADGVRSFYGYTF,TGTGCCAGCGCCGACGGGGTAAGATCCTTCTATGGCTACACCTTC
-,-,TRBJ1-1,TRBV6-5,CASSRGSSEAFF,TGTGCCAGCAGCCGAGGGAGCTCTGAAGCTTTCTTT
-,TRBD1,TRBJ2-5,TRBV7-9,CASSNIGDRYSKGTQYF,TGTGCCAGCAGCAATATCGGGGACAGATACTCCAAGGGGACCCAGTACTTC
-,-,TRBJ1-1,TRBV11-2,CASSLDGSGETEAFF,TGTGCCAGCAGCTTAGATGGATCAGGGGAAACTGAAGCTTTCTTT
-,TRBD1,TRBJ2-3,TRBV19,CASRDPGTGGMYTQYF,TGTGCCAGTAGGGATCCCGGGACAGGGGGGATGTATACGCAGTATTTT
-,-,TRBJ2-3,TRBV29-1,CSVVHGGGTDTQYF,TGCAGCGTTGTCCATGGGGGCGGCACAGATACGCAGTATTTT
-,TRBD1,TRBJ1-4,TRBV6-6,CASSYRQGAAEKLFF,TGTGCCAGCAGTTACAGACAGGGGGCCGCTGAAAAACTGTTTTTT
-,-,TRBJ2-2,TRBV5-1,CASSPRTSNTGELFF,TGCGCCAGCAGCCCACGGACATCGAACACCGGGGAGCTGTTTTTT
few,-,TRBJ2-1,TRBV7-8,CASSLASYNEQFF,TGTGCCAGCAGCTTAGCTAGCTACAATGAGCAGTTCTTC
once,TRBD1,TRBJ2-7,TRBV7-9,CSSSLRPDRGYEQYF,TGTTCCAGCAGCTTAAGGCCGGACAGGGGATACGAGCAGTACTTC
-,TRBD2,TRBJ2-5,TRBV5-1,CASSPGTREETQYF,TGCGCCAGCAGCCCCGGGACTAGGGAAGAGACCCAGTACTTC
-,-,TRBJ2-2,TRBV5-1,CASSLIGAGELFF,TGCGCCAGCAGCTTGATCGGGGCCGGGGAGCTGTTTTTT
once,-,TRBJ2-3,TRBV15,CATSLRGGDTQYF,TGTGCCACCAGCTTGCGGGGCGGGGATACGCAGTATTTT
-,TRBD1,TRBJ2-7,TRBV4-1,CASSQDWAGGAYEQYF,TGCGCCAGCAGCCAAGATTGGGCAGGGGGCGCGTACGAGCAGTACTTC
-,-,TRBJ1-1,TRBV4-1,CASSQDRSEWSGRTEAFF,TGCGCCAGCAGCCAAGATCGATCGGAGTGGTCGGGTCGCACTGAAGCTTTCTTT
-,TRBD1,TRBJ1-5,TRBV10-1,CASAYRQGRGQPQHF,TGCGCCAGCGCATACCGACAGGGGAGGGGTCAGCCCCAGCATTTT
-,-,TRBJ1-1,TRBV7-9,CASSFEGVITEAFF,TGTGCCAGCAGCTTTGAGGGCGTAATCACTGAAGCTTTCTTT